This TCR beta chain was profiled in a study of T cells after posttransplantation cyclophosphamide. This clone was observed once. Its target is not known. TCRdb keeps only in-frame clones here, not all; method: immunoSEQ multiplex PCR. The sample has tens of thousands of clones, around 91% seen once. This CDR3 has 13 amino acids. Per the germline V gene, CDR1 is MNHNS and CDR2 is SASEGT. Treatment was busulfan-fludarabine conditioning, a marrow graft, and cyclophosphamide on days +3 and +4. Points from the study as a whole: Recipient CMV seropositivity and CMV reactivation strongly tracked TRB clonality.

The rearrangement joins TRBV6-1 to TRBJ2-1; 7 bases are shared with TRBD2. Sequences were derived from PBMCs, sampled around 63 days after allogeneic stem cell transplant with posttransplant cyclophosphamide. This sequence originates from a male patient aged 55 to 69 who received an allogeneic stem cell transplant from a related donor and was CMV-positive. Some T cells may trace back to the graft donor. Here the CDR3 reads CAGGGLLYNEQFF. In DNA, the CDR3 is TGTGCTGGGGGGGGACTACTATACAATGAGCAGTTCTTC.